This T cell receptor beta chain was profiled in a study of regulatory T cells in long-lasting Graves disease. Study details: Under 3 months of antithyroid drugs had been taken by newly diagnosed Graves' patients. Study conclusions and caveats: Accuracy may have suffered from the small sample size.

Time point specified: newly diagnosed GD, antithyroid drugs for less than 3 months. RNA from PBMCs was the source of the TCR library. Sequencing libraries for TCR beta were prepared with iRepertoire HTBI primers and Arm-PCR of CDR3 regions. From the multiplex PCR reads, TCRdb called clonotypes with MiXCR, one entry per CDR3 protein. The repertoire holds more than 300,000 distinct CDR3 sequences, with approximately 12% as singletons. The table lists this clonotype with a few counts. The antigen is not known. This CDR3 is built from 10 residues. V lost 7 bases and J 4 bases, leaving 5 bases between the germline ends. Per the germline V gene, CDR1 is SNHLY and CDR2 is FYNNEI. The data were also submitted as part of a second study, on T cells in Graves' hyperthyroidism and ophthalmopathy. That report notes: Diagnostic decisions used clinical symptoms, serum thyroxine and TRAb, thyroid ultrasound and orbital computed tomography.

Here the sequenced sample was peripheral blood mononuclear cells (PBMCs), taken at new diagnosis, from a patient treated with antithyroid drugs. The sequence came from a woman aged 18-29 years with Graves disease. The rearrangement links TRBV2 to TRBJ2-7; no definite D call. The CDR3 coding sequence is TGTGCCAGCATTCGGTACGAGCAGTACTTC. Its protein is CASIRYEQYF.